The sequence of this T cell receptor beta chain was determined in a study of T cells in Graves' hyperthyroidism and ophthalmopathy (dated by TCRdb to the late 2010s). The study in broad terms: Peripheral blood samples were taken at initial diagnosis, before any treatment was given. A discovery cohort of roughly 96 patients, 43 with Graves' ophthalmopathy and approximately 55 with stable Graves' hyperthyroidism, was used to find distinguishing TCR V-J signatures. Prospective prediction of ophthalmopathy was tested in an independent validation cohort of 18 to 20 hyperthyroidism patients and around 16 patients who later progressed to ophthalmopathy. The 95 to 100 discovery patients were divided at random into training and test sets in a 7:3 ratio. The study also compared thyroid tissue and blood T-cell repertoires from roughly six Graves' hyperthyroidism patients. Once sampling was done, hyperthyroidism patients were given methimazole at a starting dose of 30 mg daily, whereas ophthalmopathy patients were given high-dose intravenous methylprednisolone. The paper reports TCR Vbeta CDR3 sequencing of approximately 140 peripheral blood samples: around 41 ophthalmopathy, fewer than 80 hyperthyroidism and around 17 progressor patients. The paper's findings and limits, for the study overall: A model built on a 13 V-J signature distinguished ophthalmopathy from stable hyperthyroidism, reaching roughly 88% sensitivity and approximately 83% specificity in cross-validation and 80%/75% in testing. During validation, the model predicted progression to ophthalmopathy a median of about 6.5 months ahead of onset, with around 71% sensitivity and 72% to 85% specificity. Most expanded thyroid clonotypes (frequency above 0.001) were also detected in blood, a finding suggesting that blood repertoires may reflect thyroid immune responses. No statistical method was used to set the sample size in advance, and investigators knew the group allocation.

Moderately to severely active disease, a Clinical Activity Score of at least 3, a NOSPECS grade of at least 4, and a duration under 3 months were present in ophthalmopathy patients. The study excluded patients with uncontrolled infections, other autoimmune diseases, pregnancy or lactation. Diagnoses relied on clinical symptoms, serum thyroxine and TRAb, thyroid ultrasound and orbital computed tomography. PBMCs were separated from 10 ml of fresh peripheral blood using Ficoll-Paque density gradient centrifugation. Total RNA was extracted with Trizol reagent, and quality was checked on an Agilent 2100 Bioanalyzer. This clonotype was detected ten times or more. Its antigen remains undetermined. Base qualities are missing; no much larger clone stands one base away. Trimming takes 3 bases from V and 0 bases from J, and the germline ends sit 6 bases apart. The CDR1 and CDR2 encoded by the germline V gene (reference sequence) are DFQATT and SNEGSKA. The CDR3 holds 13 amino acids from the cysteine to the phenylalanine. The retained sequence is limited to the CDR3, 39 bases, with the frame set at the first base.

Amplification of TCR beta CDR3 regions was carried out from RNA transcripts. The first round of RT-PCR for the TCR CDR3 was performed with the HTBI primer set and the Qiagen OneStep RT-PCR kit. A second multiplex PCR round built the libraries, followed by size selection and purification. Libraries were sequenced paired-end with 100 bp reads on an Illumina HiSeq2000. As for how the authors treated the data: Raw data were processed with SOAPnuke, discarding reads with adapters, uncalled bases, mean Phred below 15, or no exact constant-primer or identifier match. High-quality paired reads were merged with COPE v1.2.5, and unique nucleotide sequences were defined as clonotypes. Clonotypes were aligned to IMGT TRBV, TRBD and TRBJ reference segments using MiTCR v1.1. Only V-J combinations with frequency above 0.0001, covering 99.2% of repertoires, were analysed. A TCS score was defined as the ratio between F50 (clonal expansion) and ExV (chaos), using BLOSUM62-based TCRdist between CDR3 peptides within each V-J. Welch's t-statistics and random forest reduced 514 V-J features to around 14, which were used in a naive Bayes classifier (R e1071). The public sequencing data were trimmed at Q25 with fastp and processed into clonotypes with MiXCR by TCRdb, which kept only in-frame beta chains. Here each entry gathers all rows of one CDR3 protein and keeps the most common genes and DNA. TCRdb, rather than the study authors, made the V and J calls. The sample has 350,000 to 450,000 distinct CDR3 sequences on record, 11% to 15% of them singletons. Clones ranked in the top ten supply 25% to 30% of the sample.

Sequenced sample: blood. The receptor was isolated from a man aged 45-65 years with Graves' ophthalmopathy. Recombination connected TRBV20-1 to TRBJ1-5; the D gene cannot be named for sure. The nucleotide sequence reads as follows: TGCAGTGCTAGCCGGAATAGCAATCAGCCCCAGCATTTT. This encodes CSASRNSNQPQHF.